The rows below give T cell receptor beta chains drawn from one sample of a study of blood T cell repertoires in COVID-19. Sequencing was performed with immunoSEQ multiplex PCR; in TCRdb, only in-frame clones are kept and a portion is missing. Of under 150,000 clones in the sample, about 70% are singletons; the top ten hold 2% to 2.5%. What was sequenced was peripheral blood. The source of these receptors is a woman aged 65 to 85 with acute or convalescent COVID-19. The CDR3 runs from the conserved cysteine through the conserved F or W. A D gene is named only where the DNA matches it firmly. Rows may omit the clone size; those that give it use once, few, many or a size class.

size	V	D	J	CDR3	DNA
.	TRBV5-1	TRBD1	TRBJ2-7	CASSLGQGSYEQYF	TGCGCCAGCAGCTTGGGACAGGGCTCCTACGAGCAGTACTTC
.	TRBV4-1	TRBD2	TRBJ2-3	CASSQPTRTSGSTDTQYF	TGCGCCAGCAGCCAGCCAACGAGGACTAGCGGGAGTACAGATACGCAGTATTTT
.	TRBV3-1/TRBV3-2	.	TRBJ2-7	CASSQDRAYEQYF	TGTGCCAGCAGCCAAGACAGGGCCTACGAGCAGTACTTC
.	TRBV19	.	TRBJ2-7	CASSIRRGGYEQYF	TGTGCCAGTAGTATAAGGAGGGGGGGCTACGAGCAGTACTTC
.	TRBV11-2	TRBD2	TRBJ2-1	CASSSWGERGHNEQFF	TGTGCCAGCAGCTCCTGGGGCGAGCGGGGCCACAATGAGCAGTTCTTC
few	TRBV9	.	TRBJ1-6	CASSDSSSYNSPLHF	TGTGCCAGCAGTGATTCCAGCTCCTATAATTCACCCCTCCACTTT
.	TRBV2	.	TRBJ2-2	CASIGVQPGTGELFF	TGTGCCAGCATCGGAGTTCAGCCTGGGACCGGGGAGCTGTTTTTT
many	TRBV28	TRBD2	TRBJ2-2	CASRSRGVSTGELFF	TGTGCCAGCAGGAGTCGGGGGGTTTCGACCGGGGAGCTGTTTTTT
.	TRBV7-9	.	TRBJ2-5	CASSPPIVQETQYF	TGTGCCAGCAGCCCCCCCATAGTCCAAGAGACCCAGTACTTC
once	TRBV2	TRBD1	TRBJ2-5	CASSKDRVARETQYF	TGTGCCAGCAGTAAAGACAGGGTGGCGAGAGAGACCCAGTACTTC
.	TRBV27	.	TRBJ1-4	CASSLLFQGGGEKLFF	TGTGCCAGCAGTTTATTATTCCAGGGAGGGGGAGAAAAACTGTTTTTT
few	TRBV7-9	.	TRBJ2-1	CASSLVTYNEQFF	TGTGCCAGCAGCTTAGTGACTTACAATGAGCAGTTCTTC
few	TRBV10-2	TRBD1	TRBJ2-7	CATGRGTGGNEQYF	TGCGCCACTGGGAGAGGGACAGGGGGCAACGAGCAGTACTTC
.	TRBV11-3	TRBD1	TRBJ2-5	CASSFDRGETQYF	TGTGCCAGCAGCTTTGACAGGGGAGAGACCCAGTACTTC
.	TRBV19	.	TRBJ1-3	CASSIDHRASGNTIYF	TGTGCCAGTAGTATAGATCACAGGGCCTCTGGAAACACCATATATTTT
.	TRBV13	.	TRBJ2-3	CASSSQRDILSTDTQYF	TGTGCCAGCAGCTCCCAACGGGACATCCTTAGCACAGATACGCAGTATTTT
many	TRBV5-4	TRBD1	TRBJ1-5	CASSPEPDRAGNQPQHF	TGTGCCAGCAGCCCGGAACCCGACAGGGCTGGCAATCAGCCCCAGCATTTT
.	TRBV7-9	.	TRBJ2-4	CASSLAEYSAKNIQYF	TGTGCCAGCAGCTTAGCGGAATACAGTGCCAAAAACATTCAGTACTTC
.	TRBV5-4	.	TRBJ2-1	CASSLRQVNEQFF	TGTGCCAGCAGCTTGAGGCAGGTCAATGAGCAGTTCTTC
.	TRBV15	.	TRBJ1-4	CATSRDLIGVAEKLFF	TGTGCCACCAGCAGAGATTTAATAGGGGTAGCTGAAAAACTGTTTTTT
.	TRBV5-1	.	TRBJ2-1	CASSLGGRQNNEQFF	TGCGCCAGCAGCTTGGGGGGGCGCCAGAACAATGAGCAGTTCTTC
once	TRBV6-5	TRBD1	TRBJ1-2	CASSDRDSNYGYTF	TGTGCCAGCAGCGATAGGGACAGCAACTATGGCTACACCTTC
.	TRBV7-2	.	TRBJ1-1	CAVLQGFYTEAFF	TGTGCCGTATTACAGGGATTTTACACTGAAGCTTTCTTT
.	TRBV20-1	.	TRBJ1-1	CSASLAGRTEAFF	TGCAGTGCTAGTTTAGCGGGGAGGACTGAAGCTTTCTTT
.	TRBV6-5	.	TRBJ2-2	CASSYIRGGELFF	TGTGCCAGCAGTTACATTCGGGGCGGGGAGCTGTTTTTT
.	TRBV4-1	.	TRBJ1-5	CASSQEGQSSQPQHF	TGCGCCAGCAGCCAAGAAGGACAGAGTAGTCAGCCCCAGCATTTT